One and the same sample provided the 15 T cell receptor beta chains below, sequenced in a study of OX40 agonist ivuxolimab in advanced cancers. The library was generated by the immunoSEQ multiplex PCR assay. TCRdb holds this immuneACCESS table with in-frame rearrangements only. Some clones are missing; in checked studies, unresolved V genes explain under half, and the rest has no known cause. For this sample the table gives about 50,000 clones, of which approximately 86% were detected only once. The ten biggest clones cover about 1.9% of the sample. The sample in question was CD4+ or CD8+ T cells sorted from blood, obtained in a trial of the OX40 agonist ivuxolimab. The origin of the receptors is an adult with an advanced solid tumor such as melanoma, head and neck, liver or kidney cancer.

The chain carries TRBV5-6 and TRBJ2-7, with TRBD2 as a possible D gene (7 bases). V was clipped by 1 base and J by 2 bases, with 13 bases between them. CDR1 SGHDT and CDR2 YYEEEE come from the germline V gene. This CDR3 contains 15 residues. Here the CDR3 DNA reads TGTGCCAGCAGCTTGTACCCGGGGGGCGCCTACGAGCAGTACTTC. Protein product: CASSLYPGGAYEQYF.

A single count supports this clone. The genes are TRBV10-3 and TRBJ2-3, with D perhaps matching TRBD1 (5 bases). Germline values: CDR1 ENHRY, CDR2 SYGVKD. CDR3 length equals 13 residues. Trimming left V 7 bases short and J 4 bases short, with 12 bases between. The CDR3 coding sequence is TGTGCCATCAAAGCAGGGTCCCCAGATACGCAGTATTTT. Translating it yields CAIKAGSPDTQYF.

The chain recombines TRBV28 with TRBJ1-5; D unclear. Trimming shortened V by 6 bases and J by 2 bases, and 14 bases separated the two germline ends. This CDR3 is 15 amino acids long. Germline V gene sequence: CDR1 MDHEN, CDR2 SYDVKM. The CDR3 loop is CASRASGAGNQPQHF. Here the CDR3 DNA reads TGTGCCAGCAGGGCCTCCGGAGCTGGCAATCAGCCCCAGCATTTT.

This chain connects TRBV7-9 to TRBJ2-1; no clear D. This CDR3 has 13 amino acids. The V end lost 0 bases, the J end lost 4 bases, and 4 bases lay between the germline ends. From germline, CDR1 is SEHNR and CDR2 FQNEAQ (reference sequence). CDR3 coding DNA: TGTGCCAGCAGCTTAGCATCATACAATGAGCAGTTCTTC. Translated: CASSLASYNEQFF.

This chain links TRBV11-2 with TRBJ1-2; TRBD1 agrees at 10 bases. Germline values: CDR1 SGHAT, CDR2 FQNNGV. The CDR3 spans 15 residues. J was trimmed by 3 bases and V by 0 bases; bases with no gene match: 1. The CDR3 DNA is TGTGCCAGCAGCTTAGATGGGACAGGGGACTATGGCTACACCTTC. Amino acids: CASSLDGTGDYGYTF.

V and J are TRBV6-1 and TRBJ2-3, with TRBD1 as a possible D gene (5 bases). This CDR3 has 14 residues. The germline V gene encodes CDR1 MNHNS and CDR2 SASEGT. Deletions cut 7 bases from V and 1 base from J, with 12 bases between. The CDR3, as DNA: TGTGCCAGCATTCCTACGACAGGCACAGATACGCAGTATTTT. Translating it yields CASIPTTGTDTQYF.

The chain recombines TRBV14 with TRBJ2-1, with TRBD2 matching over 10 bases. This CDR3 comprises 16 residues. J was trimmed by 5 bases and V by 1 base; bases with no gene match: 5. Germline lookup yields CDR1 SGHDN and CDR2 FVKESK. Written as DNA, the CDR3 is TGTGCCAGCAGCCAAGTCCCTAGCGGGGGCCACAATGAGCAGTTCTTC. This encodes CASSQVPSGGHNEQFF. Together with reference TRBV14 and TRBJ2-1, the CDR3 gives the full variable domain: EAGVTQFPSHSVIEKGQTVTLRCDPISGHDNLYWYRRVMGKEIKFLLHFVKESKQDESGMPNNRFLAERTGGTYSTLKVQPAELEDSGVYFCASSQVPSGGHNEQFFGPGTRLTVL.

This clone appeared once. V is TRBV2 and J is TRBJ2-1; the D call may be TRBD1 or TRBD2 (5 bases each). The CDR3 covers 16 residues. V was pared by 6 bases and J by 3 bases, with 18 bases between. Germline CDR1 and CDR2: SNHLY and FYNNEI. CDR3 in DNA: TGTGCCAGCAGAACACGGGGCCTTGGTGTCTACAATGAGCAGTTCTTC. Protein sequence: CASRTRGLGVYNEQFF.

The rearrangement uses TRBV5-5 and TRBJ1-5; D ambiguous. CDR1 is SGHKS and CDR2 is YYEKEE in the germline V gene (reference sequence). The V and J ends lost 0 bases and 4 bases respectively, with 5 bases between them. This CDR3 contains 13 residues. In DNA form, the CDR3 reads TGTGCCAGCAGCTTGGATAGTAATCAGCCCCAGCATTTT. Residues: CASSLDSNQPQHF.

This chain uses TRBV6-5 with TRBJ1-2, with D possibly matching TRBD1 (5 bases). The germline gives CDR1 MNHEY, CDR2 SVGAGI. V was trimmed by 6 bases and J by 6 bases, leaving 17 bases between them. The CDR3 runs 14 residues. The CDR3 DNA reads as TGTGCCAGCAGACCTAACGAAGGGGCAGATGGCTACACCTTC. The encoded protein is CASRPNEGADGYTF.

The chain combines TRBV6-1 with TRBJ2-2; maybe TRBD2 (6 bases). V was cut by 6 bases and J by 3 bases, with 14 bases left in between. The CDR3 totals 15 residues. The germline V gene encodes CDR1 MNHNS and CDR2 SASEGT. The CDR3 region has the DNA TGTGCCAGCAGCCCTCTGGGGGGTTACACCGGGGAGCTGTTTTTT. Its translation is CASSPLGGYTGELFF.

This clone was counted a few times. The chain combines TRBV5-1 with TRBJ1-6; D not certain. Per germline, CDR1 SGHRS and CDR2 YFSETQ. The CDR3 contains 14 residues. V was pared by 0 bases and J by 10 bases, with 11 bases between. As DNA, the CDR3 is TGCGCCAGCAGCTTGGCCGAAGGGAACTCACCCCTCCACTTT. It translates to CASSLAEGNSPLHF.

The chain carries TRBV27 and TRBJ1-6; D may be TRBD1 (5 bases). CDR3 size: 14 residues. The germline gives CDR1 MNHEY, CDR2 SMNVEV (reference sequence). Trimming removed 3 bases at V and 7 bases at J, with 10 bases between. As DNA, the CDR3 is TGTGCCAGCAGTTTTCGGGGGACCAATTCACCCCTCCACTTT. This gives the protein CASSFRGTNSPLHF.

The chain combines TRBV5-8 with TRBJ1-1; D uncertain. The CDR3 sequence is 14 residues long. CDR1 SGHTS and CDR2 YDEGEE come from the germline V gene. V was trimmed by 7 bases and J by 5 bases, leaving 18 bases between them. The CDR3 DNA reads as TGTGCCAGCCGCCGGGAGGCCGGACCGACTGAAGCTTTCTTT. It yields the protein CASRREAGPTEAFF.

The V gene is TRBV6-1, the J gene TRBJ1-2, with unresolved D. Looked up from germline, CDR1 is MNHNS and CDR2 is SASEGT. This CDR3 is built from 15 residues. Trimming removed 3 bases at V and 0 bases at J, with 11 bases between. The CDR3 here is CASSEGSASNYGYTF. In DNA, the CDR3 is TGTGCCAGCAGTGAGGGGTCAGCATCTAACTATGGCTACACCTTC.